This entry describes one T cell receptor beta chain. Its antigen is not known. The data were taken from a study of cytomegalovirus exposure and HLA in healthy donors. The study ran its PCR with 60 Vbeta and 13 Jbeta primers. Only in-frame clones appear in the TCRdb table, and some are missing; sequencing was by immunoSEQ multiplex PCR. Of nearly 110,000 clones in the sample, 75% to 85% were seen once. Healthy bone marrow donors formed the donor group. V dropped 2 bases and J dropped 5 bases, with 6 bases sitting between them. Germline V CDR1 and CDR2: MNHEY, SVGAGI. CDR3 length: 12 amino acids. Findings of the study overall: Researchers had no immune exposure information except CMV serostatus available. Per published reports, the classifier diagnosed cytomegalovirus status with high specificity and sensitivity.

Sequencing was performed on PBMCs. The receptor was derived from a man over 45 in good health and CMV-seronegative. This chain joins TRBV6-5 and TRBJ1-1, with D unresolved. The CDR3 region has the DNA TGTGCCAGCAGTTACCAGTTAACTGAAGCTTTCTTT. This gives the protein CASSYQLTEAFF.